The next 10 T cell receptor beta chains were all read from a single sample in a study. TCRdb analysed the RT-PCR reads with MiXCR anew, one entry per CDR3 protein. In the table there are about 680,000 distinct CDR3 sequences, 14% of which are singletons. The sequenced sample was memory CD4+ T cells from blood. All receptors derive from a female donor in good health, serving as a healthy control.

The chain carries TRBV24-1 and TRBJ2-1; 15 bases line up with TRBD2. V shed 9 bases, J shed 7 bases, and the junction held 3 bases outside the gene matches. The germline gives CDR1 KGHDR, CDR2 SFDVKD. The CDR3 runs 14 residues. CDR3 loop: CATGGLAGGNEQFF. The CDR3 DNA is TGTGCCACCGGGGGACTAGCGGGGGGAAATGAGCAGTTCTTC.

This clonotype came up a few times. This chain links TRBV7-9 with TRBJ2-1; D gene unclear. Deletions cut 3 bases from V and 5 bases from J, with 11 bases between. Looked up from germline, CDR1 is SEHNR and CDR2 is FQNEAQ (reference sequence). This CDR3 is built from 14 residues. The chain's CDR3 is CASSFGGSNNEQFF. The DNA of the CDR3 is TGTGCCAGCAGCTTCGGCGGATCAAACAATGAGCAGTTCTTC.

The rearrangement joins TRBV28 to TRBJ2-7, with 9 bases that match TRBD1. The CDR3 totals 15 residues. V was pared by 4 bases and J by 4 bases, with 8 bases of the junction left unmatched. Per the germline V gene, CDR1 is MDHEN and CDR2 is SYDVKM. CDR3 sequence: CASSSPGTGMYEQYF. DNA of the CDR3: TGTGCCAGCAGTTCCCCCGGGACAGGGATGTACGAGCAGTACTTC.

This clonotype was observed at least ten times. The chain employs TRBV27 and TRBJ2-1, with TRBD1 identical over 10 bases. V shed 4 bases and J 8 bases; nucleotides not matched to a gene: 11. CDR1 is MNHEY, CDR2 SMNVEV, per germline (reference sequence). This CDR3 comprises 16 residues. CDR3 amino acids: CASSSGWGQGLYEQFF. As DNA, the CDR3 is TGTGCCAGCAGTTCCGGTTGGGGACAGGGGTTGTATGAGCAGTTCTTC.

At least ten counts were recorded for this clonotype. The V call is TRBV6-5, the J call TRBJ2-2; 11 bases line up with TRBD2. The V segment lost 2 bases and the J segment 8 bases; nucleotides outside the gene matches: 7. Looked up from germline, CDR1 is MNHEY and CDR2 is SVGAGI. The CDR3 spans 16 residues. The DNA for the CDR3 is TGTGCCAGCAGTTACCATAGCGGGAGGGTTCGAGGGGAGCTGTTTTTT. Its translation: CASSYHSGRVRGELFF.

The chain combines TRBV3-1 with TRBJ1-6; D unresolved. Trimming took 6 bases from V and 7 from J, leaving 13 bases between them. This CDR3 has 14 residues. Germline V gene sequence: CDR1 LGHDT, CDR2 YNNKEL (reference sequence). The CDR3 nucleotides are TGTGCCAGCAGTCGTCCCGGTGAAAATTCACCCCTCCACTTT. Translating it yields CASSRPGENSPLHF.

The chain employs TRBV24-1 and TRBJ1-3, with D hard to call. CDR1 and CDR2 (germline): KGHDR, SFDVKD. The CDR3 loop spans 15 amino acids. V was shortened by 3 bases and J by 0 bases, with 8 bases between the two germline ends. This CDR3 is CATSDPLSSGNTIYF. The CDR3 nucleotides are TGTGCCACCAGTGATCCGCTTAGCTCTGGAAACACCATATATTTT.

The chain employs TRBV28 and TRBJ2-7; D may match TRBD1 or TRBD2 (6 bases each). The CDR3 loop spans 14 amino acids. Trimming took 11 bases from V and 3 from J, leaving 20 bases between them. Germline CDR1 reads MDHEN; CDR2 reads SYDVKM. The CDR3 loop reads CAGGIRGQNYEQYF. The CDR3 bases are TGTGCCGGCGGGATCAGGGGCCAAAACTACGAGCAGTACTTC. Variable domain in full (rest from reference TRBV28 and TRBJ2-7): DVKVTQSSRYLVKRTGEKVFLECVQDMDHENMFWYRQDPGLGLRLIYFSYDVKMKEKGDIPEGYSVSREKKERFSLILESASTNQTSMYLCAGGIRGQNYEQYFGPGTRLTVT.

This clonotype was seen repeatedly, ten times or more. The CDR3 spells CASSLLRGETQYF. The CDR3 bases are TGCGCCAGCAGCCTATTACGGGGAGAGACCCAGTACTTC. V and J are TRBV4-3 and TRBJ2-5; the D gene is possibly TRBD2 (5 bases). Germline CDR1 is LGHNA and CDR2 is YSLEER. The CDR3 totals 13 residues. Trimming took 4 bases from V and 4 from J, leaving 10 bases between them.

This clonotype was picked up a small number of times. The V call is TRBV6-1, the J call TRBJ2-2; TRBD1 matches at 7 bases. The CDR3 extends over 15 amino acids. The V and J ends lost 6 bases and 1 base, in that order; junction bases with no gene match: 5. The germline V gene has CDR1 MNHNS and CDR2 SASEGT. This chain's CDR3 is CASSARTGNTGELFF. As DNA, the CDR3 is TGTGCCAGCAGCGCACGGACAGGGAACACCGGGGAGCTGTTTTTT.